A selection of T cell receptor beta chains follows, all from one sample in a study of blood T cell repertoires in COVID-19. Profiled with immunoSEQ multiplex PCR; TCRdb holds only in-frame clones, not every one. The sample includes fewer than 300,000 clones, more than 85% seen only once; the top ten take roughly 10%. Sequences were obtained from PBMCs or T cells enriched from blood (not recorded which). All receptors derive from a man aged 35-49 years who had recovered from COVID-19. Both conserved end residues are part of each CDR3. The order of the fields is clone size, J gene, V gene, D gene, CDR3 DNA, CDR3 protein. A D gene is named only where the DNA matches it firmly. Clone size is shown for a subset of rows, as once, few, many or a class of expanded clone.

>-|TRBJ1-6|TRBV27|TRBD1
TGTGCCAGCAGTTTACACGGACAGGGACGATCACCCCTCCACTTT
CASSLHGQGRSPLHF
>-|TRBJ2-3|TRBV24-1|-
TGTGCCACCAGTGATACACAGGCGGATACGCAGTATTTT
CATSDTQADTQYF
>once|TRBJ2-7|TRBV6-1|TRBD1
TGTGCCAGCAGTGAGACAGGGGTCTACGAGCAGTACTTC
CASSETGVYEQYF
>-|TRBJ2-1|TRBV27|-
TGTGCCAGCAGTTTAGCAGTAAGCTCCTACAATGAGCAGTTCTTC
CASSLAVSSYNEQFF
>-|TRBJ2-5|TRBV7-7|-
TGTGCTAGCAGCAAGTCAGGGGAAGGAGAGACCCAGTACTTC
CASSKSGEGETQYF
>-|TRBJ2-3|TRBV7-3|-
TGTGCCAGCAGCTTTTTCCACACAGATACGCAGTATTTT
CASSFFHTDTQYF
>-|TRBJ2-5|TRBV5-1|-
TGCGCCAGCAGCTTGTTCCCAGGAGGGGCGGAGACCCAGTACTTC
CASSLFPGGAETQYF
>-|TRBJ1-4|TRBV19|-
TGTGCCAGTACTTCCGGGTATGCAACTAATGAAAAACTGTTTTTT
CASTSGYATNEKLFF
>-|TRBJ2-7|TRBV15|-
TGTGCCACCAGTTCGTCCGGACATTACGAGCAGTACTTC
CATSSSGHYEQYF
>-|TRBJ2-7|TRBV7-2|-
TGTGCCAGCAGTCGGAGGGTAGGGTCTGCGTACGAGCAGTACTTC
CASSRRVGSAYEQYF
>once|TRBJ1-5|TRBV9|-
TGTGCCAGCAGCGTTTACGGAGACCCTGATCAGCCCCAGCATTTT
CASSVYGDPDQPQHF
>-|TRBJ2-2|TRBV29-1|TRBD1
TGCAGCGTTTTACAGGGGGCCCCGAACACCGGGGAGCTGTTTTTT
CSVLQGAPNTGELFF
>-|TRBJ2-5|TRBV5-1|TRBD1
TGCGCCAGCAACTTGGGGTTGCCCTTAAGGGGGCCCCAAGAGACCCAGTACTTC
CASNLGLPLRGPQETQYF
>-|TRBJ2-1|TRBV24-1|TRBD2
TGTGCCACCAGTGATCGGGGACTAGGAACTTACAATGAGCAGTTCTTC
CATSDRGLGTYNEQFF
>-|TRBJ1-2|TRBV10-3|TRBD1
TGTGCCATCAGTCGGGACAGGGGTTTTGGCTACACCTTC
CAISRDRGFGYTF
>-|TRBJ1-1|TRBV19|TRBD1
TGTGCCAGTAGTAGAGGACAGGGGATATGGGGGGTGATAGGAGACACTGAAGCTTTCTTT
CASSRGQGIWGVIGDTEAFF
>-|TRBJ2-5|TRBV27|-
TGTGCCAGCAGTTGGGATGGGAGTGGAGAGACCCAGTACTTC
CASSWDGSGETQYF
>-|TRBJ2-3|TRBV9|-
TGTGCCAGCAGCGTAGGGGGAGTATCAGATACGCAGTATTTT
CASSVGGVSDTQYF
>-|TRBJ2-2|TRBV12-3/TRBV12-4|-
TGTGCCAGCAGCCCCGTTGAGTCCGGGGAGCTGTTTTTT
CASSPVESGELFF
>-|TRBJ2-3|TRBV5-4|TRBD2
TGTGCCAGCAGCCACGACCCCCTAGCGGGACTAGATACGCAGTATTTT
CASSHDPLAGLDTQYF
>-|TRBJ2-7|TRBV3-1/TRBV3-2|-
TGTGCCAGCAGCCAATCTGCAGGGTTAACCTACGAGCAGTACTTC
CASSQSAGLTYEQYF
>-|TRBJ2-2|TRBV19|-
TGTGCCAGTAGTTCCCTGCGGGGGCGCACCGGGGAGCTGTTTTTT
CASSSLRGRTGELFF
>few|TRBJ2-7|TRBV7-3|TRBD1
TGTGCCAGCAGCTCGGGACAGCAGTCCTACGAGCAGTACTTC
CASSSGQQSYEQYF
>-|TRBJ2-1|TRBV6-4|TRBD1
TGTGCCAGCAGTACGGGACAGGGAGGGAAGCAGTTCTTC
CASSTGQGGKQFF
>-|TRBJ2-3|TRBV4-3|TRBD2
TGCGCCAGCAGCCAAGTGGCGGGAGGGGCCGATACGCAGTATTTT
CASSQVAGGADTQYF
>-|TRBJ2-1|TRBV5-5|-
TGTGCCAGCGGGAGTGGCGCCCACAATGAGCAGTTCTTC
CASGSGAHNEQFF
>once|TRBJ2-7|TRBV4-1|TRBD2
TGCGCCAGCAGCCCGGTGGCGGGAGCCCCCTACGAGCAGTACTTC
CASSPVAGAPYEQYF
>-|TRBJ1-1|TRBV3-1/TRBV3-2|-
TGTGCCAGCAGCCTAACAGAGAACACTGAAGCTTTCTTT
CASSLTENTEAFF
>-|TRBJ2-1|TRBV29-1|-
TGCAGCGTTGAAACCCGTAGCTCCTACAATGAGCAGTTCTTC
CSVETRSSYNEQFF
>-|TRBJ2-5|TRBV10-3|TRBD2
TGTGCCATCAGGACTAGCGAGAGGGAGACCCAGTACTTC
CAIRTSERETQYF
>once|TRBJ1-2|TRBV4-2|-
TGTGCCAGCAGCCTTAGGACGGCCACAGGTAACTATGGCTACACCTTC
CASSLRTATGNYGYTF
>-|TRBJ1-1|TRBV30|-
TGTGCCTGGAAGTTCCAGGGAGGGAACACTGAAGCTTTCTTT
CAWKFQGGNTEAFF
>-|TRBJ1-2|TRBV18|-
TGTGCCAGCTCACCGGGAACAGGGACATATGGCTACACCTTC
CASSPGTGTYGYTF
>-|TRBJ1-5|TRBV15|-
TGTGCCACCACCCGTAGCTCGGAGGTTAATCAGCCCCAGCATTTT
CATTRSSEVNQPQHF
>-|TRBJ1-1|TRBV2|-
TGTGCCAGCAGGACGGGCGGGGGGGCTACTGAAGCTTTCTTT
CASRTGGGATEAFF
>-|TRBJ2-7|TRBV10-2|-
TGCGCCAGCAGCCGGGATAAAGCCTACGAGCAGTACTTC
CASSRDKAYEQYF
>-|TRBJ2-1|TRBV7-4|TRBD2
TGTGCCAGCAGCTTGGGGCTAGCGGGGGATTATAACCCCTACAATGAGCAGTTCTTC
CASSLGLAGDYNPYNEQFF
>-|TRBJ1-6|TRBV7-8|-
TGTGCCAGCAGCTTAGCCGGACAGATAGATAATTCACCCCTCCACTTT
CASSLAGQIDNSPLHF
>-|TRBJ2-7|TRBV28|-
TGTGCCAGCAGTTCGCCGGGCGGGATCTCCTACGAGCAGTACTTC
CASSSPGGISYEQYF
>-|TRBJ1-2|TRBV7-6|-
TGTGCCAGCAGCCCCCGCATCGGGTCCGGCGGGGAGATTAACTATGGCTACACCTTC
CASSPRIGSGGEINYGYTF
>-|TRBJ1-6|TRBV10-1|-
TGCGCCAGCAGTGAGTGGAGGTCACCCCTCCACTTT
CASSEWRSPLHF
>-|TRBJ1-5|TRBV5-8|TRBD1
TGTGCCAGCAGCCGAGGGGGCTTGAGCAATCAGCCCCAGCATTTT
CASSRGGLSNQPQHF
>-|TRBJ1-2|TRBV2|-
TGTGCCAACACGGGAGGGGGGAGCTTTAACTATGGCTACACCTTC
CANTGGGSFNYGYTF
>-|TRBJ2-3|TRBV9|TRBD2
TGTGCCAGCAGCGTAGCTAGGGCGGGAGGGCAAGATACGCAGTATTTT
CASSVARAGGQDTQYF
>few|TRBJ1-3|TRBV19|-
TGTGCCAGCTCCCCCCTTCCAGTTTCTGGAAACACCATATATTTT
CASSPLPVSGNTIYF
>once|TRBJ2-1|TRBV9|-
TGTGCCAGCAGCGTAGCGGCGGGGGCTTACAATGAGCAGTTCTTC
CASSVAAGAYNEQFF
>-|TRBJ1-4|TRBV6-2/TRBV6-3|-
TGTGCCAGCAGTTACTTCGGGGGGGGCTTAGGTGAAAAACTGTTTTTT
CASSYFGGGLGEKLFF
>few|TRBJ1-5|TRBV29-1|TRBD1
TGCAGCGTTCGGGACAGGGGGCCCGATCAGCCCCAGCATTTT
CSVRDRGPDQPQHF
>-|TRBJ2-2|TRBV7-9|-
TGTGCCAGCAGCCCACCGCCAGGGCCGAACACCGGGGAGCTGTTTTTT
CASSPPPGPNTGELFF
>-|TRBJ2-7|TRBV27|-
TGTGCCAGCAGTTTATCCAGCGCACTATACGAGCAGTACTTC
CASSLSSALYEQYF
>-|TRBJ2-2|TRBV5-6|-
TGTGCCAGCAGCCGCCGGCCTGAGGGCGGGGAGCTGTTTTTT
CASSRRPEGGELFF
>-|TRBJ2-1|TRBV28|-
TGTGCCAGCAGTTTGACTCAGCGCGGTGAGCAGTTCTTC
CASSLTQRGEQFF
>-|TRBJ1-5|TRBV27|-
TGTGCCAGCAGTTTAGCCCGCAGGCAGGCCGGCAATCAGCCCCAGCATTTT
CASSLARRQAGNQPQHF